This TCR beta chain was found in a study of T cell responses to AZD1222 COVID-19 vaccine. J was trimmed by 0 bases and V by 3 bases; bases with no gene match: 10. This CDR3 contains 18 residues. Per the germline V gene, CDR1 is MGHRA and CDR2 is YSYEKL. Profiled with immunoSEQ multiplex PCR; TCRdb holds only in-frame clones, not every one. The repertoire holds 95,000 to 100,000 clones, with roughly 84% as singletons. This receptor was identified in an adult who received the AZD1222 COVID-19 vaccine. Specimen: peripheral blood, collected 28 days after the second AZD1222 dose. The chain employs TRBV4-1 and TRBJ1-3; 8 bases are a match to TRBD1. CDR3 DNA sequence: TGCGCCAGCAGCCAGGCTACAGGGGGAATTTCCTCTGGAAACACCATATATTTT. The encoded protein is CASSQATGGISSGNTIYF.